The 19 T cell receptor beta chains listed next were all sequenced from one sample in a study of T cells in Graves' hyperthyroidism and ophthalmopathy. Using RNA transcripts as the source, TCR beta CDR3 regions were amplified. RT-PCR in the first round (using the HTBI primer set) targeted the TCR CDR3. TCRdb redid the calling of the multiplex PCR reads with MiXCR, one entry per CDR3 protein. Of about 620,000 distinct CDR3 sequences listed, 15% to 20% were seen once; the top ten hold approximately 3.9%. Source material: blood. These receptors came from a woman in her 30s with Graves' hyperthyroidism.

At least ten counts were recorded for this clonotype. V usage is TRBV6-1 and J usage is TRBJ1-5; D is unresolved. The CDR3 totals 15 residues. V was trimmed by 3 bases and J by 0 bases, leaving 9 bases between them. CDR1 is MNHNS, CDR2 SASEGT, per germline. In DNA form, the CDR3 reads TGTGCCAGCAGTGAGGTCAGCTATAGCAATCAGCCCCAGCATTTT. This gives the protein CASSEVSYSNQPQHF.

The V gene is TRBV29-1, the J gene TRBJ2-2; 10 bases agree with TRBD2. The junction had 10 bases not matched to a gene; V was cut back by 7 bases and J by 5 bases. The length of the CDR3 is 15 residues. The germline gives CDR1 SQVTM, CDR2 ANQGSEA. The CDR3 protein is CSGHWTSGRTGELFF. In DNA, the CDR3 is TGCAGCGGCCACTGGACTAGCGGAAGAACCGGGGAGCTGTTTTTT.

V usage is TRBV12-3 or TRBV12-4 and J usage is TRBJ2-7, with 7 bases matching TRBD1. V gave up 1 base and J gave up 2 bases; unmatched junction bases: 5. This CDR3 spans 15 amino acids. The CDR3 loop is CASSLGPGGAYEQYF. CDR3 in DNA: TGTGCCAGCAGTTTAGGGCCAGGGGGAGCCTACGAGCAGTACTTC.

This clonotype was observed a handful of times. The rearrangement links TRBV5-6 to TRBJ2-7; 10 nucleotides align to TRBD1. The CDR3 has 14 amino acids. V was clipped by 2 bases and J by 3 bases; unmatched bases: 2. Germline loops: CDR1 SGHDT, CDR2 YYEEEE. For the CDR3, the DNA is TGTGCCAGCAGCTTATGGACAGGGGGCTACGAGCAGTACTTC. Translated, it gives CASSLWTGGYEQYF.

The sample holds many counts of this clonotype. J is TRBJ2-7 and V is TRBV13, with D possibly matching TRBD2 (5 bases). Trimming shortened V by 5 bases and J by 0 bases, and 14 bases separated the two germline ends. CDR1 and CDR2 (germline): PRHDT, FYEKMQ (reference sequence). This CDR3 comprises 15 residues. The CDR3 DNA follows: TGTGCCAGCAGCGGCAGAGCGGAGCCCTCCTACGAGCAGTACTTC. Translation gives CASSGRAEPSYEQYF.

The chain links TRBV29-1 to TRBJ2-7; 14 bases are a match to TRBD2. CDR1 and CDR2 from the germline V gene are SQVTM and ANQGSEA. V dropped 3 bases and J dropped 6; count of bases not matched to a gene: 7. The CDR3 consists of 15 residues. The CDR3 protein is CSVDRLAGGLSEQYF. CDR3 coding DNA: TGCAGCGTTGATAGACTAGCGGGAGGGTTAAGCGAGCAGTACTTC.

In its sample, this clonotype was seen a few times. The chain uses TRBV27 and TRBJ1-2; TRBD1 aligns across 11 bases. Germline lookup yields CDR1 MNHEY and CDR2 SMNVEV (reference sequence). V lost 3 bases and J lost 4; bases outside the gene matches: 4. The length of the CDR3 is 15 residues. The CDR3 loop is CASSFGTGGSYGYTF. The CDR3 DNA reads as TGTGCCAGCAGTTTCGGGACAGGGGGGAGCTATGGCTACACCTTC.

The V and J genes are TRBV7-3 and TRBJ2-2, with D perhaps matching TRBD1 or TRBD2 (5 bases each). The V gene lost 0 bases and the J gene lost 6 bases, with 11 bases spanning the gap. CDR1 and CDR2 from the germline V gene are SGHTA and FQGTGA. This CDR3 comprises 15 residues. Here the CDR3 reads CASSLTGVSAGELFF. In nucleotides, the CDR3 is TGTGCCAGCAGCTTAACGGGGGTCTCGGCCGGGGAGCTGTTTTTT.

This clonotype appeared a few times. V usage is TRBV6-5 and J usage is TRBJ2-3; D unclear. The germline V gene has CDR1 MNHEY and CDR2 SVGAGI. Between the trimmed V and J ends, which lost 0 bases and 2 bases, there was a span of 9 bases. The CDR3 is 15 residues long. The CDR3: CASSYSHQLTDTQYF. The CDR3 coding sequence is TGTGCCAGCAGTTACTCGCATCAGCTCACAGATACGCAGTATTTT.

CDR3 DNA sequence: TGTGCCAGTAGTAAAGGGGGCCAGCGGACAGATACGCAGTATTTT. Its translation: CASSKGGQRTDTQYF. The chain recombines TRBV19 with TRBJ2-3, with TRBD1 matching 7 bases. Germline V gene sequence: CDR1 LNHDA, CDR2 SQIVND (reference sequence). This CDR3 spans 15 amino acids. J was trimmed by 3 bases and V by 4 bases; bases with no gene match: 7.

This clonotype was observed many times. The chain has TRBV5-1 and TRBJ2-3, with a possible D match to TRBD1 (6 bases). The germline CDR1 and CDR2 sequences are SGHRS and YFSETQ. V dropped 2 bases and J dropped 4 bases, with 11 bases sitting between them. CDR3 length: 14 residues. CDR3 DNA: TGCGCCAGCAGCTTACCACAGGGCGCAGATACGCAGTATTTT. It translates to CASSLPQGADTQYF.

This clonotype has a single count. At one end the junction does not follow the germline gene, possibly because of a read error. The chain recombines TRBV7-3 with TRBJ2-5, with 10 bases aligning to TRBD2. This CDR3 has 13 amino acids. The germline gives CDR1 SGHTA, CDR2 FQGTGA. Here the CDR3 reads CAGSLLAGETQYF. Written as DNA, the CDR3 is TGTGCCGGCAGCCTACTAGCGGGGGAGACCCAGTACTTC.

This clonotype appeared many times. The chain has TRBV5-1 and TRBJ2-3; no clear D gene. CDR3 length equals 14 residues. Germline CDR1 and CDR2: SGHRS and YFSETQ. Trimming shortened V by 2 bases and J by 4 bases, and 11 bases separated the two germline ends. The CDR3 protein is CASSFRGSPDTQYF. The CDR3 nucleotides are TGCGCCAGCAGCTTCCGCGGCAGTCCAGATACGCAGTATTTT.

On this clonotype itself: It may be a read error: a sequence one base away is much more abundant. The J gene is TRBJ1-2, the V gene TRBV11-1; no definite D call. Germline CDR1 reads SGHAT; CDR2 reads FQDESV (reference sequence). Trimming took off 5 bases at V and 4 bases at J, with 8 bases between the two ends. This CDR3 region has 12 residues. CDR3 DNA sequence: TGTGCCAGCAGCCGAGACGGCTATGGCTACACCTTC. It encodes CASSRDGYGYTF.

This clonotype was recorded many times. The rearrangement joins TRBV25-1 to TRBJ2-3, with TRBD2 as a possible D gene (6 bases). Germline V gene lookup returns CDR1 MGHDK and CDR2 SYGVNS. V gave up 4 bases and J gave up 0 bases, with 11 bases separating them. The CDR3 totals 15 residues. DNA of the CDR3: TGTGCCAGCAGTGCTTGGGAGGACAGCACAGATACGCAGTATTTT. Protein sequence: CASSAWEDSTDTQYF.

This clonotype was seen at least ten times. The CDR3 reads CASTIGGGLPPKGYTF. CDR3 sequence (DNA): TGTGCCAGCACCATCGGGGGGGGGCTCCCCCCGAAAGGCTACACCTTC. The J gene is TRBJ1-2, the V gene TRBV28; possibly TRBD1 for D (6 bases). The V gene's germline CDR1 is MDHEN and CDR2 SYDVKM. With 7 bases removed from V and 8 bases from J, the gap between germline ends came to 26 bases. The CDR3 covers 16 residues.

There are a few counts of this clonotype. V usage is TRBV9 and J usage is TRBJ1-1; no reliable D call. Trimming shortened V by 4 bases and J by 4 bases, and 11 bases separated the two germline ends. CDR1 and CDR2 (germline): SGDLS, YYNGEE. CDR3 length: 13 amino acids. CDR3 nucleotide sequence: TGTGCCAGCAGCCCCGAGTTGACCACTGAAGCTTTCTTT. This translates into CASSPELTTEAFF.

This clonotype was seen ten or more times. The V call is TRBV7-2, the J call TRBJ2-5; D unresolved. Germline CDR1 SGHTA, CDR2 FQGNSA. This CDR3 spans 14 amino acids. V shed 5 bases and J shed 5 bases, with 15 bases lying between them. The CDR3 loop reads CASSPVGPQETQYF. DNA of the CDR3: TGTGCCAGCAGCCCCGTGGGCCCTCAGGAGACCCAGTACTTC.

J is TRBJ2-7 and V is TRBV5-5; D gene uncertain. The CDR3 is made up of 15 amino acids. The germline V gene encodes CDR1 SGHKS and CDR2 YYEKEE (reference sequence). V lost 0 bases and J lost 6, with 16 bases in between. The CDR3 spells CASSLDSVSAREQYF. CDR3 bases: TGTGCCAGCAGCTTGGATTCGGTGTCCGCCCGCGAGCAGTACTTC.